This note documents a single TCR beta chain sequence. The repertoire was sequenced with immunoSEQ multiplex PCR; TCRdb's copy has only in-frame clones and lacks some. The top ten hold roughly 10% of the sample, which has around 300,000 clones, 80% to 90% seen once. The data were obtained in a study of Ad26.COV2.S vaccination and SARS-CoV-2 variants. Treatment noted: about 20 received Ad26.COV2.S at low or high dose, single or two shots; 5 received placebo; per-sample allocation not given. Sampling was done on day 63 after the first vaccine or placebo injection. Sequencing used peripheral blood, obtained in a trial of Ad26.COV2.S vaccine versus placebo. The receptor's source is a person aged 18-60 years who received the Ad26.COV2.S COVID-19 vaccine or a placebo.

The CDR3 is CASSVPAGLGADTQYF. The CDR3 DNA reads TGTGCCAGCAGTGTCCCGGCAGGGTTAGGTGCAGATACGCAGTATTTT. This chain uses TRBV2 with TRBJ2-3; D may be TRBD1 (5 bases). Trimming stripped 4 bases from V and 4 bases from J, with 18 bases between. CDR1 SNHLY and CDR2 FYNNEI come from the germline V gene. CDR3 length: 16 amino acids.